The entry below describes one T cell receptor beta chain. Antigen unknown. TCRdb's table, derived via immunoSEQ multiplex PCR, lists solely in-frame clones and lacks some. The table has 25,000 to 30,000 clones, about 76% seen once; the top ten hold more than 3%. Each patient experienced a relapse that followed autologous stem cell transplantation, and brentuximab vedotin exposure varied. Best response was recorded as complete response, partial response or progressive disease. The ends were cut back, 4 bases at V and 7 bases at J, with 11 bases in the middle. In germline, CDR1 is SGHTA, CDR2 FQGNSA. CDR3 size: 14 residues. The sample comes from a study of PD-1 blockade in classical Hodgkin lymphoma. Study-wide points: Exclusion removed patients who began nivolumab under 1 year after ASCT. Healthy donors were reported to have higher baseline TCR diversity than newly diagnosed patients. For complete responders, baseline diversity was comparable to that of newly diagnosed patients.

The gene calls are TRBV7-2 and TRBJ1-6; possible D gene TRBD1, 5 bases. This sequence originates from a human donor with classical Hodgkin lymphoma. The sample consisted of peripheral blood mononuclear cells (PBMCs), taken before the second cycle of nivolumab. The CDR3 sequence: CASSSRQSNSPLHF. The CDR3 coding sequence is TGTGCCAGCAGCTCTCGACAGTCCAATTCACCCCTCCACTTT.